The present T cell receptor beta chain was sequenced within a study of radiation and T cells in renal cell carcinoma. This clone was seen just once. Time point denoted: baseline pretreatment blood. As to treatment: 15 Gy SBRT to primary tumor, nephrectomy 4 weeks later. Clones were sequenced by immunoSEQ multiplex PCR, and TCRdb holds only the in-frame ones, with some missing. The repertoire consists of 130,000 or so clones, with less than 85% occurring once and the leading ten covering under 25%. The CDR3 consists of 11 residues. CDR1 and CDR2 from the germline V gene are MNHNY and SVGAGI (reference sequence). V was cut by 7 bases and J by 3 bases, with 7 bases left in between.

The clonotype was recovered from a woman in her forties or fifties with renal cell carcinoma. Sequencing used blood, obtained from a patient whose treatment included radiotherapy and nephrectomy. J is TRBJ2-7 and V is TRBV6-6; a weak D match, TRBD1 (5 bases). The CDR3: CASTRDYEQYF. As DNA, the CDR3 is TGTGCCAGCACCAGGGACTACGAGCAGTACTTC.